These 30 T cell receptor beta chains came from one sample sequenced in a study of control samples from healthy donors and cancer patients. The table came from immunoSEQ multiplex PCR; TCRdb's copy has only in-frame clones and leaves some out. The table records under 200,000 clones, 91% of them present only once. The sequenced material came from blood. The receptors originated from a woman younger than 45 in good health.

The V call is TRBV5-1, the J call TRBJ2-2; the D is unclear. The CDR3 totals 16 residues. Germline lookup yields CDR1 SGHRS and CDR2 YFSETQ. V was pared by 1 base and J by 0 bases, with 10 bases between. The CDR3: CASSLLPDPNTGELFF. As DNA, the CDR3 is TGCGCCAGCAGCTTGTTACCGGATCCGAACACCGGGGAGCTGTTTTTT.

V is TRBV11-2 and J is TRBJ2-7, with 13 bases lining up with TRBD2. With 6 bases clipped from V and 7 bases from J, the junction kept 6 bases outside the gene matches. Looked up from germline, CDR1 is SGHAT and CDR2 is FQNNGV. The CDR3 spans 14 residues. In DNA, the CDR3 is TGTGCCAGCAGTGGACTAGCGGGAGTGGGGGAGCAGTACTTC. Its translation is CASSGLAGVGEQYF.

The chain has TRBV10-1 and TRBJ2-3; 7 positions match TRBD2. Germline CDR1 reads WNHNN; CDR2 reads SYGVQD (reference sequence). The CDR3 runs 17 residues. Germline trimming cut 3 bases from V and 4 bases from J; bases unmatched to any gene: 13. The CDR3 nucleotides are TGCGCCAGCAGTGACCCTACGACTAGCCGGGGCGCAGATACGCAGTATTTT. Protein sequence: CASSDPTTSRGADTQYF.

The rearrangement uses TRBV2 and TRBJ1-5; the D gene is possibly TRBD1 (5 bases). V was pared by 4 bases and J by 7 bases, with 11 bases between. The germline V gene encodes CDR1 SNHLY and CDR2 FYNNEI. The CDR3 is made up of 13 amino acids. This chain's CDR3 is CASSVRETQPQHF. CDR3 in DNA: TGTGCCAGCAGTGTCAGGGAAACCCAGCCCCAGCATTTT.

This chain connects TRBV9 to TRBJ2-2, with 11 nucleotides matching TRBD1. V trimming: 4 bases; J trimming: 6 bases; junction bases outside the gene matches: 5. Germline V gene data show CDR1 as SGDLS and CDR2 as YYNGEE. The CDR3 totals 15 residues. CDR3 sequence: CASSPRDRGAGELFF. CDR3 sequence (DNA): TGTGCCAGCAGCCCCCGGGACAGGGGGGCCGGGGAGCTGTTTTTT.

There are a few counts of this clone. V gene TRBV5-1 combines with J gene TRBJ1-4; D not resolved. CDR3 length: 12 amino acids. Trimming took off 4 bases at V and 8 bases at J, with 9 bases between the two ends. Germline CDR1 reads SGHRS; CDR2 reads YFSETQ. DNA of the CDR3: TGCGCCAGCAGCGGCGCAAGGGAAAAACTGTTTTTT. The encoded protein is CASSGAREKLFF.

This clone appeared once. V is TRBV6-5 and J is TRBJ2-3, with TRBD2 matching 7 bases. This CDR3 contains 15 residues. Trimming removed 2 bases from V and 0 bases from J; junction bases left unmatched: 2. Germline V gene sequence: CDR1 MNHEY, CDR2 SVGAGI. CDR3 DNA: TGTGCCAGCAGTTACCGGGGAGGGAGCACAGATACGCAGTATTTT. It is translated as CASSYRGGSTDTQYF.

The rearrangement joins TRBV27 to TRBJ1-1; D is perhaps TRBD1 (6 bases). In germline, CDR1 is MNHEY, CDR2 SMNVEV (reference sequence). The CDR3 loop spans 13 amino acids. Trimming removed 3 bases at V and 4 bases at J, with 9 bases between. The CDR3 loop is CASSFWGATEAFF. The CDR3 nucleotides read TGTGCCAGCAGTTTTTGGGGGGCCACTGAAGCTTTCTTT.

This clone was picked up a small number of times. The CDR3 nucleotides are TGTGCCAGCAGCCAAGATGGGCACGGGAACACTGAAGCTTTCTTT. Translated: CASSQDGHGNTEAFF. The V gene is TRBV4-2, the J gene TRBJ1-1; D is unclear. This CDR3 is 15 amino acids long. Germline V gene sequence: CDR1 LGHNA, CDR2 YNFKEQ. The ends were cut back, 0 bases at V and 1 base at J, with 9 bases in the middle.

This clone occurred once. The chain combines TRBV9 with TRBJ1-1; D might be TRBD1 (5 bases). This CDR3 is built from 12 residues. V lost 5 bases to trimming and J lost 1 base, with 6 bases between them. CDR1 and CDR2 from the germline V gene are SGDLS and YYNGEE. The CDR3 here is CASSTGNTEAFF. The CDR3 region has the DNA TGTGCCAGCAGTACAGGGAACACTGAAGCTTTCTTT.

This chain links TRBV12-3 or TRBV12-4 with TRBJ1-2; weak D call: TRBD1 (6 bases). The CDR3 contains 13 residues. V was shortened by 5 bases and J by 4 bases, with 11 bases between the two germline ends. The CDR3 is CASSRTDTYGYTF. DNA of the CDR3: TGTGCCAGCAGTCGGACAGATACCTATGGCTACACCTTC.

The rearrangement uses TRBV6-5 and TRBJ2-1; a weak D match, TRBD1 (7 bases). From germline, CDR1 is MNHEY and CDR2 SVGAGI. Trimming removed 0 bases from V and 9 bases from J, with 12 bases in between. This CDR3 spans 14 amino acids. The CDR3 nucleotides read TGTGCCAGCAGTTACTCGAGGGGGCGGGGTGAGCAGTTCTTC. Translation: CASSYSRGRGEQFF.

The chain joins TRBV14 to TRBJ2-4; 7 bases are shared with TRBD2. The CDR3 spans 15 residues. Per germline, CDR1 SGHDN and CDR2 FVKESK. V trimming: 1 base; J trimming: 6 bases; junction bases outside the gene matches: 6. CDR3: CASSQGLAGGNIQYF. As DNA, the CDR3 is TGTGCCAGCAGCCAAGGTTTAGCGGGTGGAAACATTCAGTACTTC. The whole variable domain, remainder taken from reference TRBV14 and TRBJ2-4, is EAGVTQFPSHSVIEKGQTVTLRCDPISGHDNLYWYRRVMGKEIKFLLHFVKESKQDESGMPNNRFLAERTGGTYSTLKVQPAELEDSGVYFCASSQGLAGGNIQYFGAGTRLSVL.

The V and J genes are TRBV19 and TRBJ2-2, with 8 bases fitting TRBD1. After removal of 4 bases from V and 7 bases from J, the junction contained 5 bases not matched to a gene. CDR3 length: 14 residues. From germline, CDR1 is LNHDA and CDR2 SQIVND (reference sequence). CDR3 residues: CASSSQGAGGELFF. CDR3 nucleotide sequence: TGTGCCAGTAGTAGTCAGGGGGCCGGCGGGGAGCTGTTTTTT.

This chain connects TRBV19 to TRBJ2-1; TRBD2 is a possible D gene (6 bases). V was shortened by 3 bases and J by 6 bases, with 9 bases between the two germline ends. The germline V gene has CDR1 LNHDA and CDR2 SQIVND (reference sequence). The CDR3 runs to 13 residues. The CDR3 sequence: CASSISGVNEQFF. CDR3 coding DNA: TGTGCCAGTAGTATTTCGGGGGTCAATGAGCAGTTCTTC.

The chain has TRBV12-3 or TRBV12-4 and TRBJ2-7; no reliable D call. V lost 5 bases, J lost 0 bases, and 8 bases lay in between. The CDR3 spans 13 residues. The CDR3 loop reads CASSPLSSYEQYF. In DNA, the CDR3 is TGTGCCAGCAGTCCACTCAGCTCCTACGAGCAGTACTTC.

The genes are TRBV30 and TRBJ1-1, with TRBD1 matching 7 bases. After removal of 6 bases from V and 0 bases from J, the junction contained 10 bases not matched to a gene. The CDR3 covers 15 residues. Germline lookup yields CDR1 GTSNPN and CDR2 SVGIG (reference sequence). The CDR3 here is CACTTGTAMNTEAFF. The CDR3 coding sequence is TGTGCCTGCACTACCGGGACAGCAATGAACACTGAAGCTTTCTTT.

The table lists this clone with a count of one. The DNA of the CDR3 is TGCGCCAGCAGCTTGGAGGGACAGGGTCGGACTAATGAAAAACTGTTTTTT. Encoded protein: CASSLEGQGRTNEKLFF. This sequence joins TRBV5-1 and TRBJ1-4; 9 bases are shared with TRBD1. The trim removed 0 bases at V and 2 bases at J, leaving 5 bases unmatched. Germline values: CDR1 SGHRS, CDR2 YFSETQ. This CDR3 has 17 residues. Variable domain in full (rest from reference TRBV5-1 and TRBJ1-4): KAGVTQTPRYLIKTRGQQVTLSCSPISGHRSVSWYQQTPGQGLQFLFEYFSETQRNKGNFPGRFSGRQFSNSRSEMNVSTLELGDSALYLCASSLEGQGRTNEKLFFGSGTQLSVL.

The V call is TRBV27, the J call TRBJ1-5; a possible D gene is TRBD1 (5 bases). The CDR3 is 15 amino acids. V gave up 3 bases and J gave up 0 bases, with 9 bases separating them. CDR1 is MNHEY and CDR2 is SMNVEV in the germline V gene (reference sequence). The CDR3 is CASSLRGDSNQPQHF. CDR3 DNA sequence: TGTGCCAGCAGTTTGAGGGGAGATAGCAATCAGCCCCAGCATTTT.

This chain joins TRBV4-2 and TRBJ2-1; 10 bases are a match to TRBD2. V lost 1 base to trimming and J lost 10 bases; unmatched junction nucleotides: 4. The CDR3 length is 14 residues. In germline, CDR1 is LGHNA, CDR2 YNFKEQ. For the CDR3, the DNA is TGTGCCAGCAGCCAAGCCCTAGCGGGAGACGAGCAGTTCTTC. Its protein product is CASSQALAGDEQFF.

Points on this clone: This specimen includes other DNA sequences encoding the same CDR3. The chain combines TRBV11-2 with TRBJ1-5; possible D gene TRBD1, 5 bases. The CDR3 is 14 amino acids. Trimming took off 1 base at V and 6 bases at J, with 10 bases between the two ends. CDR1 is SGHAT, CDR2 FQNNGV, per germline. This CDR3 is CASSLAGSGQPQHF. CDR3 nucleotide sequence: TGTGCCAGCAGCTTAGCAGGGTCGGGTCAGCCCCAGCATTTT.

The rearrangement links TRBV28 to TRBJ2-7; TRBD2 matches 12 bases. Germline trimming cut 2 bases from V and 3 bases from J; bases unmatched to any gene: 2. The germline CDR1 and CDR2 sequences are MDHEN and SYDVKM. The CDR3 consists of 15 residues. The CDR3 loop is CASSLRTSGNYEQYF. The CDR3 nucleotides are TGTGCCAGCAGTTTACGGACTAGCGGGAACTACGAGCAGTACTTC.

V and J are TRBV15 and TRBJ2-3, with D possibly being TRBD2 (7 bases). The CDR3 is 14 amino acids. The V and J ends lost 1 base and 4 bases respectively, with 9 bases between them. Germline CDR1 is LNHNV and CDR2 is YYDKDF (reference sequence). CDR3 loop: CATSRGGGADTQYF. The CDR3 DNA reads TGTGCCACCAGCAGAGGGGGGGGCGCAGATACGCAGTATTTT. The entire variable domain, with the rest obtained from reference TRBV15 and TRBJ2-3, is as follows: DAMVIQNPRYQVTQFGKPVTLSCSQTLNHNVMYWYQQKSSQAPKLLFHYYDKDFNNEADTPDNFQSRRPNTSFCFLDIRSPGLGDTAMYLCATSRGGGADTQYFGPGTRLTVL.

This chain joins TRBV6-1 and TRBJ1-1; TRBD1 is a possible D gene (5 bases). This CDR3 comprises 14 residues. The germline CDR1 and CDR2 sequences are MNHNS and SASEGT. V was trimmed by 3 bases and J by 4 bases, leaving 12 bases between them. The chain's CDR3 is CASSEGRGGTEAFF. Here the CDR3 DNA reads TGTGCCAGCAGTGAGGGTAGGGGCGGCACTGAAGCTTTCTTT.

The CDR3 DNA is TGTGCCAGCAGCTCTGGCAGGGCGCTCTCTGGAAACACCATATATTTT. Residues: CASSSGRALSGNTIYF. This chain joins TRBV7-8 and TRBJ1-3, with D possibly being TRBD1 (5 bases). This CDR3 comprises 16 residues. Germline V lookup: CDR1 SGHVS, CDR2 FQNEAQ. V dropped 4 bases and J dropped 0 bases, with 13 bases sitting between them.

The rearrangement links TRBV7-3 to TRBJ2-3; 11 nucleotides match TRBD2. There are 17 residues in the CDR3. Trimming took 2 bases from V and 6 from J; bases not matched to a gene: 10. Germline CDR1 reads SGHTA; CDR2 reads FQGTGA. The CDR3 nucleotides read TGTGCCAGCAGCTTAGGTGCTAGCGGGGGGTGGTTGGATACGCAGTATTTT. Encoded protein: CASSLGASGGWLDTQYF.

The chain is built from TRBV4-2 and TRBJ2-7, with a tentative D call TRBD1 (6 bases). Looked up from germline, CDR1 is LGHNA and CDR2 is YNFKEQ. This CDR3 has 14 residues. Trimming shortened V by 3 bases and J by 6 bases, and 15 bases separated the two germline ends. The CDR3 here is CASSHPGQNPEQYF. The DNA for the CDR3 is TGTGCCAGCAGCCACCCGGGACAAAACCCCGAGCAGTACTTC.

The chain combines TRBV30 with TRBJ1-1; D remains ambiguous. This CDR3 is 12 amino acids long. Germline V gives CDR1 GTSNPN, CDR2 SVGIG (reference sequence). The ends were cut back, 2 bases at V and 7 bases at J, with 11 bases in the middle. CDR3 coding DNA: TGTGCCTGGAGTAGAGCTTGGGTTGAAGCTTTCTTT. Residues: CAWSRAWVEAFF. Full variable domain (rest looked up from reference TRBV30 and TRBJ1-1): SQTIHQWPATLVQPVGSPLSLECTVEGTSNPNLYWYRQAAGRGLQLLFYSVGIGQISSEVPQNLSASRPQDRQFILSSKKLLLSDSGFYLCAWSRAWVEAFFGQGTRLTVV.

The chain is built from TRBV11-2 and TRBJ2-2; D unclear. This CDR3 has 13 residues. Trimming shortened V by 3 bases and J by 1 base, and 3 bases separated the two germline ends. Germline V gives CDR1 SGHAT, CDR2 FQNNGV. The CDR3 region is CASSFGNTGELFF. The CDR3 DNA is TGTGCCAGCAGCTTTGGGAACACCGGGGAGCTGTTTTTT. The whole variable domain, filled in from reference TRBV11-2 and TRBJ2-2, reads EAGVAQSPRYKIIEKRQSVAFWCNPISGHATLYWYQQILGQGPKLLIQFQNNGVVDDSQLPKDRFSAERLKGVDSTLKIQPAKLEDSAVYLCASSFGNTGELFFGEGSRLTVL.

The CDR3 DNA follows: TGTGCCAGCAGTTTCGGTGGTGAAGCTTTCTTT. Its translation: CASSFGGEAFF. The rearrangement joins TRBV28 to TRBJ1-1; D unclear. The germline V and J ends were trimmed by 3 bases and 7 bases, with 6 bases remaining between them. Germline CDR1 MDHEN, CDR2 SYDVKM. CDR3 size: 11 residues. The complete variable domain, with remaining parts taken from reference TRBV28 and TRBJ1-1, reads DVKVTQSSRYLVKRTGEKVFLECVQDMDHENMFWYRQDPGLGLRLIYFSYDVKMKEKGDIPEGYSVSREKKERFSLILESASTNQTSMYLCASSFGGEAFFGQGTRLTVV.